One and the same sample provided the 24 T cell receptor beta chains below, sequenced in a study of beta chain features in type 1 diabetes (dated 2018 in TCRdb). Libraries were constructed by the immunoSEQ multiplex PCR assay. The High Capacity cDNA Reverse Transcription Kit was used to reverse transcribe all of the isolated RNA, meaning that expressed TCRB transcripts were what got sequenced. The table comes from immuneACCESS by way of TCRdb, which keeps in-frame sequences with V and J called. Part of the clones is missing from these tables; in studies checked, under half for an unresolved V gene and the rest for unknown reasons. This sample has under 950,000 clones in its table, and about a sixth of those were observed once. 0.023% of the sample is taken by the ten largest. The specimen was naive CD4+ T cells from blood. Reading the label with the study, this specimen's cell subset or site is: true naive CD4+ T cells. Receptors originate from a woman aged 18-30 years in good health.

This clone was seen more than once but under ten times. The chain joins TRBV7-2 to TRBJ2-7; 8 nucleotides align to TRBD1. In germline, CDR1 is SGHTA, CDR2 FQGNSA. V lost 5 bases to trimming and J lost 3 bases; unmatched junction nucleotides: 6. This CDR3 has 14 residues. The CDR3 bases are TGTGCCAGCAGCCGGGACAGGATCTTCTACGAGCAGTACTTC. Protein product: CASSRDRIFYEQYF.

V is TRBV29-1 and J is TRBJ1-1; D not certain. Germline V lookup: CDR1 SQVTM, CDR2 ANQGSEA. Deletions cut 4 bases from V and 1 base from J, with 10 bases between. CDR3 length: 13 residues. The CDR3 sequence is CSVVWTGNTEAFF. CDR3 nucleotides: TGCAGCGTTGTGTGGACGGGGAACACTGAAGCTTTCTTT.

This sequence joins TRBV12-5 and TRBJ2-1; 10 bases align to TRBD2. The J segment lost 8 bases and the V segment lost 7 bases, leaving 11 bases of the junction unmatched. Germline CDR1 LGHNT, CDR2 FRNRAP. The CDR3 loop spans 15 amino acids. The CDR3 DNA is TGTGCTAGTGCCAAACGACTAGCGGGTATCCATGAGCAGTTCTTC. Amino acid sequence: CASAKRLAGIHEQFF.

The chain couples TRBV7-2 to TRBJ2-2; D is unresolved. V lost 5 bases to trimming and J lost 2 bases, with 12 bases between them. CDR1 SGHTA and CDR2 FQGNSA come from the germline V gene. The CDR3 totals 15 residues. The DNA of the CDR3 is TGTGCCAGCAGCCCCCCTAATACTAACACCGGGGAGCTGTTTTTT. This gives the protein CASSPPNTNTGELFF.

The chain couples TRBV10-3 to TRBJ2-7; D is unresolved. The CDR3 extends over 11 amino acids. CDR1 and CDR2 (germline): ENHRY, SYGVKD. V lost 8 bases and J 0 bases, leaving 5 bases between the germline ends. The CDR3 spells CAIWDSYEQYF. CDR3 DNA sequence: TGTGCCATCTGGGACTCCTACGAGCAGTACTTC.

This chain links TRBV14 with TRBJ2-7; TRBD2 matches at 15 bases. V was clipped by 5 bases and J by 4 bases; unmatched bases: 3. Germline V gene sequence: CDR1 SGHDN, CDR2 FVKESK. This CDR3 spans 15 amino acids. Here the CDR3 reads CASSFGLAGGYEQYF. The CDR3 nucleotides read TGTGCCAGCAGCTTCGGACTAGCGGGAGGGTACGAGCAGTACTTC.

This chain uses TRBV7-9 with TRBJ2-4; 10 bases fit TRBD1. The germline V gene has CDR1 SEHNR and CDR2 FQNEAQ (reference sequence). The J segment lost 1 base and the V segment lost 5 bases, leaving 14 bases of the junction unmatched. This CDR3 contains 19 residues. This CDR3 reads CASSRTGTGVVEAKNIQYF. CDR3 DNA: TGTGCCAGCAGCAGAACCGGGACAGGGGTGGTAGAGGCCAAAAACATTCAGTACTTC.

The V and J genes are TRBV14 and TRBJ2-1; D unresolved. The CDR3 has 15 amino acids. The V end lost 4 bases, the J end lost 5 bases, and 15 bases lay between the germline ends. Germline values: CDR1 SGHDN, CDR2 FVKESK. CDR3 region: CASSPHIDPDNEQFF. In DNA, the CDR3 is TGTGCCAGCAGCCCTCATATAGACCCCGACAATGAGCAGTTCTTC.

CDR3 region: CASSETIGVYEQYF. DNA of the CDR3: TGTGCCAGCAGTGAGACAATTGGGGTATACGAGCAGTACTTC. The V call is TRBV25-1, the J call TRBJ2-7; D unresolved. V gave up 3 bases and J gave up 4 bases, with 13 bases separating them. CDR3 length: 14 amino acids. CDR1 is MGHDK, CDR2 SYGVNS, per germline.

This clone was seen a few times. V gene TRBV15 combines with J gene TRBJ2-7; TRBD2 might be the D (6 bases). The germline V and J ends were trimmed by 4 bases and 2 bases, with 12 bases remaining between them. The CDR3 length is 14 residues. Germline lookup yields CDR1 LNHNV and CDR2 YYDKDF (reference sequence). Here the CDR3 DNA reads TGTGCCACCAGCACAGGACTACCCCCCTACGAGCAGTACTTC. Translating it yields CATSTGLPPYEQYF.

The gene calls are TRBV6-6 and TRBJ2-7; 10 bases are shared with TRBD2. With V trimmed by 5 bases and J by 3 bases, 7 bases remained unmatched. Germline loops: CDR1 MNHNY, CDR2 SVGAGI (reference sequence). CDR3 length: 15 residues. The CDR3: CASSRAGGPNYEQYF. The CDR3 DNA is TGTGCCAGCAGTAGAGCGGGAGGGCCAAACTACGAGCAGTACTTC.

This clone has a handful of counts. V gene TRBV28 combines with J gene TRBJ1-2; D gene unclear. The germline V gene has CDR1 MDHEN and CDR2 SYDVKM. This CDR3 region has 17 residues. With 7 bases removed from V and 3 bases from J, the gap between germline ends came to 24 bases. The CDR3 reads CASTRVLGFGRDYGYTF. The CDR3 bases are TGTGCCAGCACCCGTGTTTTGGGGTTTGGTCGTGACTATGGCTACACCTTC.

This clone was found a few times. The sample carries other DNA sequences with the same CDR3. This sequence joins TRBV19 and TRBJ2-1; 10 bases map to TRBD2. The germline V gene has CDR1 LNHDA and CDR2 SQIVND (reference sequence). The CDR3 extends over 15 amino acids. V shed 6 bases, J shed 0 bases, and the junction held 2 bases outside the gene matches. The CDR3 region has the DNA TGTGCCAGTAGCTCTAGCGGGAGCTCCTACAATGAGCAGTTCTTC. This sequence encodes CASSSSGSSYNEQFF.

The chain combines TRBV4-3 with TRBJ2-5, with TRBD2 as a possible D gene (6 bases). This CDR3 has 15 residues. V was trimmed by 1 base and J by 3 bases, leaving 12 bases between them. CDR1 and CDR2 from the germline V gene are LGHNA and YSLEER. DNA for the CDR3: TGCGCCAGCAGCCAAGCGGGGGTCAGGGAAGAGACCCAGTACTTC. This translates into CASSQAGVREETQYF.

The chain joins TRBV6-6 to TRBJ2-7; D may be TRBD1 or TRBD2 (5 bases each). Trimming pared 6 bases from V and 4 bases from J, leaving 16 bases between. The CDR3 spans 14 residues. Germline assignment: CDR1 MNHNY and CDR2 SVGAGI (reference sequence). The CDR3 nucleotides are TGTGCCAGCAGCCAGGGAGCAGGGCTTTACGAGCAGTACTTC. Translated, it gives CASSQGAGLYEQYF.

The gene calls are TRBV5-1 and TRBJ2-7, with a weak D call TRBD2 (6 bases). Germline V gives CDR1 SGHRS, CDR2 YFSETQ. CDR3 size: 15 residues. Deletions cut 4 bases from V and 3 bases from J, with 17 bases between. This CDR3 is CASSRGLGSDYEQYF. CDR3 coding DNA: TGCGCCAGCAGCCGGGGACTGGGGAGCGACTACGAGCAGTACTTC.

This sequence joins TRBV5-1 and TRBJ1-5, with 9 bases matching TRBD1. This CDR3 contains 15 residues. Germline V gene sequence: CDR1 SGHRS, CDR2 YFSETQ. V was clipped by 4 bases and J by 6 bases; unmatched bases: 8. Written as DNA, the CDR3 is TGCGCCAGCAGCCTGGGGACAGGGCAGTCTCAGCCCCAGCATTTT. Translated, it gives CASSLGTGQSQPQHF. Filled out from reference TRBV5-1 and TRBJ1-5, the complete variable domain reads KAGVTQTPRYLIKTRGQQVTLSCSPISGHRSVSWYQQTPGQGLQFLFEYFSETQRNKGNFPGRFSGRQFSNSRSEMNVSTLELGDSALYLCASSLGTGQSQPQHFGDGTRLSIL.

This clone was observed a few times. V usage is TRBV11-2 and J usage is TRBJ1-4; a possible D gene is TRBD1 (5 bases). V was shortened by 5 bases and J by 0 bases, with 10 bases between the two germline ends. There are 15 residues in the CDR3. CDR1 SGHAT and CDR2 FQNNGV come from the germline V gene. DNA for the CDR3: TGTGCCAGCAGCAGCGCGACAGCAACTAATGAAAAACTGTTTTTT. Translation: CASSSATATNEKLFF.

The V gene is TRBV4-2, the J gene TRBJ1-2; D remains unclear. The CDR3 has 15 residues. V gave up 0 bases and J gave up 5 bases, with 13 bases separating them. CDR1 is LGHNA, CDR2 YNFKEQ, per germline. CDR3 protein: CASSQESSVSYGYTF. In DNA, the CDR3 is TGTGCCAGCAGCCAAGAAAGTTCGGTCTCGTATGGCTACACCTTC.

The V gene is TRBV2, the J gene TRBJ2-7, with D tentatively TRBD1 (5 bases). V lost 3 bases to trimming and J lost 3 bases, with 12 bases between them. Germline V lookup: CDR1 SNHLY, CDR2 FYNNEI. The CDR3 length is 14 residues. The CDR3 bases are TGTGCCAGCAGTGACGGGCAGGGCCGCTACGAGCAGTACTTC. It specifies CASSDGQGRYEQYF.

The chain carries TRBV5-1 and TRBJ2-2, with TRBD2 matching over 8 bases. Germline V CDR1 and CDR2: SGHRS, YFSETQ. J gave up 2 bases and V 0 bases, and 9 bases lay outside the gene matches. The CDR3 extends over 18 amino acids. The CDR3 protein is CASSLAPSGSLNTGELFF. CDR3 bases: TGCGCCAGCAGCTTGGCTCCGAGCGGGAGTTTAAACACCGGGGAGCTGTTTTTT.

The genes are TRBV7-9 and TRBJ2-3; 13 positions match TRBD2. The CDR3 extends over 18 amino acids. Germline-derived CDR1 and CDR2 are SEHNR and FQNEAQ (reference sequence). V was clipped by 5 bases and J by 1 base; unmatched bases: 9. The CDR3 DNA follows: TGTGCCAGCAGCAGGGGACTAGCGGGGCCCGGGGGCACAGATACGCAGTATTTT. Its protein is CASSRGLAGPGGTDTQYF.

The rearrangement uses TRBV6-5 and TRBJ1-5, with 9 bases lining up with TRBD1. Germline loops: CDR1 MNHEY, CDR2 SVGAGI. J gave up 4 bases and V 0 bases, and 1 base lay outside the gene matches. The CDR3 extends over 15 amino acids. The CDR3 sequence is CASSYSQGANQPQHF. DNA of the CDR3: TGTGCCAGCAGTTACTCACAGGGGGCAAATCAGCCCCAGCATTTT.

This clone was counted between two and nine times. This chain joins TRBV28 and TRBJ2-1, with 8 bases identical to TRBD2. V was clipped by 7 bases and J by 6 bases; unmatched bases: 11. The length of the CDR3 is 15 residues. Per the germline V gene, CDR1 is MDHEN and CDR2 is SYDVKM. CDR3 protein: CASNAGGSYGNEQFF. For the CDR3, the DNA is TGTGCCAGCAACGCGGGAGGATCTTACGGCAATGAGCAGTTCTTC.